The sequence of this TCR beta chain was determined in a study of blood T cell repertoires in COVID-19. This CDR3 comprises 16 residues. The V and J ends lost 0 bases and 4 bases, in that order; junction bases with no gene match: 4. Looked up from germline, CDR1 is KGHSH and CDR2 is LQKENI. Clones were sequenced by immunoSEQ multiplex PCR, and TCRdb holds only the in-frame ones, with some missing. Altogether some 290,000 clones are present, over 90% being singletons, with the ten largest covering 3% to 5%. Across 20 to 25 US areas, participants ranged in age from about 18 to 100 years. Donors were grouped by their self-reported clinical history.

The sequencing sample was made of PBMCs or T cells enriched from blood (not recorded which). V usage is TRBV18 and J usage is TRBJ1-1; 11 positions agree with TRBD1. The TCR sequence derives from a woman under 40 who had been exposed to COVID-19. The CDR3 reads CASSPPSGTGGTEAFF. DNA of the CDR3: TGTGCCAGCTCACCACCCTCCGGGACAGGGGGCACTGAAGCTTTCTTT.